These 13 T cell receptor beta chains came from one sample sequenced in a study of CD8+CD57+ T cells in acquired aplastic anemia listed by TCRdb under 2018. Sequenced using an Illumina HiSeq 2000. Genomic DNA was used as template for profiling of TCR beta VDJ combinations and CDR3 sequences. TCRdb reworked the public reads: Q25 trimming with fastp, MiXCR clone assembly, productive beta chains retained. Each entry merges the rows of one CDR3 protein and shows their most common DNA and genes. In all, the sample holds hundreds of thousands of distinct CDR3 sequences, and about 80% of those were seen once. The top ten hold roughly 42% of the sample. Flow cytometry had shown CD8+CD57+ cell expansion in the patients selected for sequencing. Sequencing input: sorted CD4+, CD8+, or CD8+CD57+ T cells (not recorded which) from PBMCs. These receptors were taken from a human donor with aplastic anemia.

Written as DNA, the CDR3 is TGCAGCGTTAAAACAGGGGCGAACACCGGGGAGCTGTTTTTT. Translating gives CSVKTGANTGELFF. This chain uses TRBV29-1 with TRBJ2-2; TRBD1 agrees at 7 bases. Germline CDR1 SQVTM, CDR2 ANQGSEA. Unmatched junction bases numbered 3, after V lost 5 bases and J lost 0 bases. This CDR3 comprises 14 residues.

The gene calls are TRBV11-3 and TRBJ2-3; 7 positions agree with TRBD2. The J segment lost 0 bases and the V segment lost 3 bases, leaving 6 bases of the junction unmatched. Germline V gene data show CDR1 as SGHNT and CDR2 as YENEEA. This CDR3 is 16 amino acids long. CDR3 region: CASSLGSGHSTDTQYF. DNA of the CDR3: TGTGCCAGCAGCTTGGGTAGCGGGCATAGCACAGATACGCAGTATTTT.

Concerning this clonotype: Given the absence of the conserved phenylalanine or tryptophan at the CDR3 end, a read error is likely. The V call is TRBV7-6, the J call TRBJ1-2, with a weak D call TRBD1 (5 bases). The CDR3 has 13 amino acids. V dropped 5 bases and J dropped 10 bases, with 17 bases sitting between them. The germline V gene has CDR1 SGHVS and CDR2 FNYEAQ. CDR3 in DNA: TGTGCCAGCAGCGGGGATGGGGGAGGTAACTACACCCAC. This sequence encodes CASSGDGGGNYTH.

With respect to this clonotype: A read error may produce the germline difference seen at one junction end. The gene calls are TRBV2 and TRBJ2-1; possible D gene TRBD2, 6 bases. The length of the CDR3 is 13 residues. Germline CDR1 SNHLY, CDR2 FYNNEI. CDR3 protein: CVHSDGGIDEQFF. The CDR3 DNA sequence: TGCGTCCACAGTGATGGGGGGATCGATGAGCAGTTCTTC. Drawing the rest from reference TRBV2 and TRBJ2-1, the complete variable domain is EPEVTQTPSHQVTQMGQEVILRCVPISNHLYFYWYRQILGQKVEFLVSFYNNEISEKSEIFDDQFSVERPDGSNFTLKIRSTKLEDSAMYFCVHSDGGIDEQFFGPGTRLTVL.

This rearrangement joins TRBV2 to TRBJ2-7; 9 positions match TRBD2. Germline CDR1 reads SNHLY; CDR2 reads FYNNEI. The CDR3 length is 13 residues. The CDR3 loop is CASSELAGYGQYV. The CDR3 bases are TGTGCCAGCAGTGAGCTAGCGGGGTACGGGCAGTACGTC.

A few counts support this clonotype. The chain recombines TRBV2 with TRBJ2-7, with D possibly TRBD1 on 5 matching bases. V lost 4 bases to trimming and J lost 3 bases, with 10 bases between them. The CDR3 runs 13 residues. Looked up from germline, CDR1 is SNHLY and CDR2 is FYNNEI. The CDR3 spells CASSVQVSYEQYF. The CDR3 nucleotides read TGTGCCAGCAGTGTACAGGTCAGCTACGAGCAGTACTTC.

Points on this clonotype: Sequence at one end of the junction differs from germline and may be a read error. The chain uses TRBV11-1 and TRBJ1-4; possible D gene TRBD1, 5 bases. Germline V CDR1 and CDR2: SGHAT, FQDESV (reference sequence). The CDR3 is 15 amino acids. The CDR3 sequence is CAGSLGVGGVEKLFF. In DNA, the CDR3 is TGTGCCGGCAGCTTAGGGGTGGGAGGGGTTGAAAAACTGTTTTTT.

This clonotype was found a few times. The junction departs from germline at one end; a sequencing error may be responsible. The genes are TRBV7-8 and TRBJ2-3; D possibly matches TRBD1 or TRBD2 (6 bases each). The CDR3 has 13 residues. The V gene's germline CDR1 is SGHVS and CDR2 FQNEAQ. The CDR3 region has the DNA TGTGCCAGCGGGGTCGGGGGCACACCCACGCCGTATTTT. Translating it yields CASGVGGTPTPYF.

The chain carries TRBV10-3 and TRBJ1-2; 7 nucleotides match TRBD1. This CDR3 contains 14 residues. CDR1 is ENHRY and CDR2 is SYGVKD in the germline V gene. V gave up 6 bases and J gave up 0 bases; unmatched junction bases: 4. The CDR3 region has the DNA TGTGCCATCAGACCGACAGGGACTAACTATGGCTACACCTTC. This gives the protein CAIRPTGTNYGYTF.

The rearrangement links TRBV25-1 to TRBJ1-1; no clear D. CDR3 length: 15 residues. The V end was cut by 4 bases, the J end by 2 bases, with 14 bases between. The germline V gene has CDR1 MGHDK and CDR2 SYGVNS. The CDR3 protein is CASSAHSAVNTEAFF. The CDR3, as DNA: TGTGCCAGCAGTGCGCACTCGGCAGTAAACACTGAAGCTTTCTTT. Looking up the rest from reference TRBV25-1 and TRBJ1-1 gives the full variable domain: EADIYQTPRYLVIGTGKKITLECSQTMGHDKMYWYQQDPGMELHLIHYSYGVNSTEKGDLSSESTVSRIRTEHFPLTLESARPSHTSQYLCASSAHSAVNTEAFFGQGTRLTVV.

The gene calls are TRBV29-1 and TRBJ1-2; TRBD1 aligns across 7 bases. The CDR3 sequence is 12 residues long. With V trimmed by 6 bases and J by 3 bases, 4 bases remained unmatched. Germline lookup yields CDR1 SQVTM and CDR2 ANQGSEA. The CDR3 region has the DNA TGCAGCGTGACCGGGACAGACTATGGCTACACCTTC. Encoded protein: CSVTGTDYGYTF.

Of note for this clonotype: A read error may account for a junction end that differs from germline. The chain uses TRBV7-9 and TRBJ2-2, with D possibly being TRBD1 (6 bases). Germline assignment: CDR1 SEHNR and CDR2 FQNEAQ (reference sequence). This CDR3 spans 14 amino acids. CDR3 region: CASSPQGRPEDQYF. Here the CDR3 DNA reads TGTGCCAGCAGCCCACAGGGACGGCCAGAGGACCAGTACTTT.

This clonotype showed up just a few times. The chain has TRBV2 and TRBJ2-3, with TRBD2 identical over 9 bases. CDR3 length equals 17 residues. Per the germline V gene, CDR1 is SNHLY and CDR2 is FYNNEI. Trimming took 3 bases from V and 4 from J; bases not matched to a gene: 11. In DNA, the CDR3 is TGTGCCAGCAGTGAGTCGTATAGCGGGGGTGGGGCAGATACGCAGTATTTT. This encodes CASSESYSGGGADTQYF.